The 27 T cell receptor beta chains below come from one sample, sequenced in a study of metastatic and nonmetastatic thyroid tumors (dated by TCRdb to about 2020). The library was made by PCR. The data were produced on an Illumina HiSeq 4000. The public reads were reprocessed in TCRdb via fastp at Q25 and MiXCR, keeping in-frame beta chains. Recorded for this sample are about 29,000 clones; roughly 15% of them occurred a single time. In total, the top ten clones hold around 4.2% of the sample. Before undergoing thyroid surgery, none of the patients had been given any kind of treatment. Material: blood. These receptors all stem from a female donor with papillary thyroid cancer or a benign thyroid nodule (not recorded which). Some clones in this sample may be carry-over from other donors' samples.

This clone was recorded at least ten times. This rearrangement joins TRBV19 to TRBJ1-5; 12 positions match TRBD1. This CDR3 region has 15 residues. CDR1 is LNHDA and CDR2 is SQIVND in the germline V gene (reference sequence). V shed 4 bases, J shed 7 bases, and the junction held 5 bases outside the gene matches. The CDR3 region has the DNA TGTGCCAGTAGTAGGGACAGGGGGCACGAACAGCCCCAGCATTTT. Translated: CASSRDRGHEQPQHF.

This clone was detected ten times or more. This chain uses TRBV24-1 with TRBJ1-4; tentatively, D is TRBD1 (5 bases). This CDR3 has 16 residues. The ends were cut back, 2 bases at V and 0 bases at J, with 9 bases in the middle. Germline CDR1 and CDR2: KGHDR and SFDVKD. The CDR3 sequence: CATSDSDSATNEKLFF. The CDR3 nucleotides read TGTGCCACCAGTGATTCCGACAGTGCAACTAATGAAAAACTGTTTTTT.

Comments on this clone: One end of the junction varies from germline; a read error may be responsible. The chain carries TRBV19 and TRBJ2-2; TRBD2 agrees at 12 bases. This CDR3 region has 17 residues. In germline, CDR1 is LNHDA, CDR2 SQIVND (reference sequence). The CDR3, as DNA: TGTGCCAGTAGTACTCGGACTAGCGGGGTGCGCACCGGGGAGCTGTTTTTC. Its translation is CASSTRTSGVRTGELFF.

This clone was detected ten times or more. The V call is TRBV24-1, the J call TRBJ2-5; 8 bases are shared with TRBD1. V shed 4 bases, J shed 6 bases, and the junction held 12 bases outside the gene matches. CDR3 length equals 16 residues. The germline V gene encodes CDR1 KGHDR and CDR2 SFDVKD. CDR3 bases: TGTGCCACCAGTGACAACCATCCTGACAGGGGCAAGACCCAGTACTTC. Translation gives CATSDNHPDRGKTQYF.

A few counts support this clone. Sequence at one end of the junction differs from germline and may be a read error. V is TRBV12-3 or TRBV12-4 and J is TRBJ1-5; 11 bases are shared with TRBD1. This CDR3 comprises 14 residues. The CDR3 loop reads CASSSGTGGQPEHF. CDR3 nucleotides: TGTGCCAGCAGTTCCGGGACAGGGGGTCAGCCCGAGCATTTT.

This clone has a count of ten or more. Here the CDR3 reads CASSLADDRGYEQYF. The DNA for the CDR3 is TGCGCCAGCAGCTTGGCCGATGACAGGGGGTACGAGCAGTACTTC. The rearrangement uses TRBV5-1 and TRBJ2-7; the match to TRBD1 covers 9 bases. This CDR3 is 15 amino acids long. The germline CDR1 and CDR2 sequences are SGHRS and YFSETQ. Trimming took 0 bases from V and 4 from J; bases not matched to a gene: 5.

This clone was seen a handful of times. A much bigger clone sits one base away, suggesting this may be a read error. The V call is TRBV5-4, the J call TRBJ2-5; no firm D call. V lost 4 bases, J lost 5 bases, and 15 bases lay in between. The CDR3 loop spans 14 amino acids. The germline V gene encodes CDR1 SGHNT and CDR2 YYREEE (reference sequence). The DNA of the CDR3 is TGTGCCAGCAGCCCCGTGGGTCGCATGGAGACCCAGTACTTC. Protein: CASSPVGRMETQYF.

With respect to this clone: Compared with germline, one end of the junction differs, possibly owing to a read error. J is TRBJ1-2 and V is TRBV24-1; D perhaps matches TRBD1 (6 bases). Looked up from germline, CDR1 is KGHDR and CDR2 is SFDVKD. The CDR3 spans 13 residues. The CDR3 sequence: CTTSLGADYVYTF. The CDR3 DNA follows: TGTACCACCAGTTTGGGGGCGGACTATGTCTACACCTTC.

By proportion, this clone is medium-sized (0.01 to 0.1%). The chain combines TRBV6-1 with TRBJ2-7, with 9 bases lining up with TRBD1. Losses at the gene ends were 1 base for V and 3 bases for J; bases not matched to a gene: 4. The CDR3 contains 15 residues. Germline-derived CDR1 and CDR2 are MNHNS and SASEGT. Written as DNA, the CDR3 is TGTGCCAGCAGTGAAGGGGACAGGGTCATCTACGAGCAGTACTTC. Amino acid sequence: CASSEGDRVIYEQYF.

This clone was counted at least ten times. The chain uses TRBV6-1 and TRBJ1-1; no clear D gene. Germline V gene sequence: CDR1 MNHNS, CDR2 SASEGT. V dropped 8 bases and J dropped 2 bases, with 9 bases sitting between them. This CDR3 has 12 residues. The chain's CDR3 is CASGPSNTEAFF. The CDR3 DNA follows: TGTGCCAGCGGCCCATCCAACACTGAAGCTTTCTTT.

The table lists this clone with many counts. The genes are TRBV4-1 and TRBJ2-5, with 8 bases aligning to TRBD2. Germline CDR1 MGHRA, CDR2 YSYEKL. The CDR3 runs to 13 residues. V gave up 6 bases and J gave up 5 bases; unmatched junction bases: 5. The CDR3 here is CASRKAGVETQYF. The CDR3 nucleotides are TGCGCCAGCAGGAAAGCGGGAGTGGAGACCCAGTACTTC.

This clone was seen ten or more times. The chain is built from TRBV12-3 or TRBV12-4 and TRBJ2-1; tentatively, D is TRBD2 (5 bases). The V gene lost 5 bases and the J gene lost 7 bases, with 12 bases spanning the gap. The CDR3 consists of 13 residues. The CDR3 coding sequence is TGTGCCAGCAGTAGACTAAGAAGGAATGAGCAGTTCTTC. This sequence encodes CASSRLRRNEQFF.

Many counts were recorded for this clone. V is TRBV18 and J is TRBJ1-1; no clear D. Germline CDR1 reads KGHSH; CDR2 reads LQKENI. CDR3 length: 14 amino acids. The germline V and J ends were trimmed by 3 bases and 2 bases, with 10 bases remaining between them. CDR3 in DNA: TGTGCCAGCTCACCGGCCGGGTTAAACACTGAAGCTTTCTTT. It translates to CASSPAGLNTEAFF. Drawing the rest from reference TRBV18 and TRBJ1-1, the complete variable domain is NAGVMQNPRHLVRRRGQEARLRCSPMKGHSHVYWYRQLPEEGLKFMVYLQKENIIDESGMPKERFSAEFPKEGPSILRIQQVVRGDSAAYFCASSPAGLNTEAFFGQGTRLTVV.

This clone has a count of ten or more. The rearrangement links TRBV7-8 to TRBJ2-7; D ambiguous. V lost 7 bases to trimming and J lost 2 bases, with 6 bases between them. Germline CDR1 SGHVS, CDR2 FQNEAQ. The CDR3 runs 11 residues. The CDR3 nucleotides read TGTGCCAGCACGGGTGCCTACGAGCAGTACTTC. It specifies CASTGAYEQYF.

The CDR3 DNA follows: TGCAGTGCTAGATTTACGAAAGGGGCCCTGAACACTGAAGCTTTCTTT. Its translation: CSARFTKGALNTEAFF. This chain joins TRBV20-1 and TRBJ1-1, with D perhaps TRBD1 (5 bases). Germline loops: CDR1 DFQATT, CDR2 SNEGSKA (reference sequence). V lost 2 bases, J lost 0 bases, and 16 bases lay in between. The length of the CDR3 is 16 residues.

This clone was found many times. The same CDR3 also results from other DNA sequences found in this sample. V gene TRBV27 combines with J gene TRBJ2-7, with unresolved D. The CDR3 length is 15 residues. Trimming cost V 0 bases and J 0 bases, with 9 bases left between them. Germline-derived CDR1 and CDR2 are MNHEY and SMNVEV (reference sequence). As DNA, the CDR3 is TGTGCCAGCAGTTTATCGACCCCGAGCTCCTACGAGCAGTACTTC. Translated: CASSLSTPSSYEQYF.

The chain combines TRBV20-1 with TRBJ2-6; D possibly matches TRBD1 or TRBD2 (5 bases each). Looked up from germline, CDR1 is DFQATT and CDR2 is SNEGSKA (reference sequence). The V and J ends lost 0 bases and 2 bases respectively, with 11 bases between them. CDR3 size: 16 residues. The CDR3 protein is CSARERGVPGANVLTF. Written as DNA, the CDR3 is TGCAGTGCTAGAGAGAGAGGGGTACCTGGGGCCAACGTCCTGACTTTC.

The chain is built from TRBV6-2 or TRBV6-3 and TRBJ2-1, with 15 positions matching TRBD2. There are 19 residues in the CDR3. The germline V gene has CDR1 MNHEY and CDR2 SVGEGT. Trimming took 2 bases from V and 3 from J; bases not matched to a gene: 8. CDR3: CASSYLPGLAGGYYNEQFF. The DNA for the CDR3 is TGTGCCAGCAGTTACCTTCCGGGACTAGCGGGGGGATACTACAATGAGCAGTTCTTC.

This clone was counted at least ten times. Here the CDR3 DNA reads TGTGCCAGCAGACCCGCCCTAGCGGGAGCCCGCGGTACGCAGTATTTT. Amino acids: CASRPALAGARGTQYF. V is TRBV28 and J is TRBJ2-3; 10 bases are shared with TRBD2. The CDR3 spans 16 residues. The ends lost 6 bases at V and 8 bases at J; junction bases unmatched: 14. Germline lookup yields CDR1 MDHEN and CDR2 SYDVKM.

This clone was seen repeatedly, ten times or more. The CDR3: CASSLEGWSEAFF. The CDR3 nucleotides read TGTGCCAGCAGCTTGGAAGGGTGGTCTGAAGCTTTCTTT. The gene calls are TRBV5-4 and TRBJ1-1; D is ambiguous. The length of the CDR3 is 13 residues. The V gene's germline CDR1 is SGHNT and CDR2 YYREEE (reference sequence). Trimming removed 0 bases from V and 6 bases from J, with 9 bases in between. The full variable domain, rest sourced from reference TRBV5-4 and TRBJ1-1, is ETGVTQSPTHLIKTRGQQVTLRCSSQSGHNTVSWYQQALGQGPQFIFQYYREEENGRGNFPPRFSGLQFPNYSSELNVNALELDDSALYLCASSLEGWSEAFFGQGTRLTVV.

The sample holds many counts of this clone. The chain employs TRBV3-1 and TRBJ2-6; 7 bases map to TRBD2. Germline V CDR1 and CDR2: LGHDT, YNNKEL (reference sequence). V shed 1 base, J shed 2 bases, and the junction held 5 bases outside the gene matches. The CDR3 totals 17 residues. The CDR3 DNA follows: TGTGCCAGCAGCCAAGGGGGGGAGGGAACTGGGGCCAACGTCCTGACTTTC. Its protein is CASSQGGEGTGANVLTF.

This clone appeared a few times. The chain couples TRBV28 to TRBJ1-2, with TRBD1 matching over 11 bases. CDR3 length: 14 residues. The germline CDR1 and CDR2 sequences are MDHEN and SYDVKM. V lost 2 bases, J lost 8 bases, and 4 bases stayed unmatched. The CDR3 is CASSLRTGGTGYTF. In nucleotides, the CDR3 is TGTGCCAGCAGTTTACGGACAGGGGGCACGGGCTACACCTTC.

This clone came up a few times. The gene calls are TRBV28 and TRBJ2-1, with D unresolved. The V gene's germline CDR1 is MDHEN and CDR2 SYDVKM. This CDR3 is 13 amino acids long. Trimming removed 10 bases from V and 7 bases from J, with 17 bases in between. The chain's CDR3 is CATLLATLNEQFF. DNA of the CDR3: TGTGCCACCCTATTGGCTACCCTAAATGAGCAGTTCTTC.

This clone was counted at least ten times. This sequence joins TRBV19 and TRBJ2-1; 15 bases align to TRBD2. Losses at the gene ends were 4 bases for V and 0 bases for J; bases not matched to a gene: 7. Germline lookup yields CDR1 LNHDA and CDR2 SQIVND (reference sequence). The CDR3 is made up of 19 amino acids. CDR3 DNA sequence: TGTGCCAGTAGTAGCGGACTAGCGGGAGGGCCCGGCTCCTACAATGAGCAGTTCTTC. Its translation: CASSSGLAGGPGSYNEQFF. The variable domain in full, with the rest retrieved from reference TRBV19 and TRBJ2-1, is DGGITQSPKYLFRKEGQNVTLSCEQNLNHDAMYWYRQDPGQGLRLIYYSQIVNDFQKGDIAEGYSVSREKKESFPLTVTSAQKNPTAFYLCASSSGLAGGPGSYNEQFFGPGTRLTVL.

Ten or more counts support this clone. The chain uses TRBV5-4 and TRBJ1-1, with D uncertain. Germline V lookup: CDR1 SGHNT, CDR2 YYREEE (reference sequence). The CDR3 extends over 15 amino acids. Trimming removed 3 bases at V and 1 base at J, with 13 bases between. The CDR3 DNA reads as TGTGCCAGCAGCTCGCGCCGGGCAAAGAACACTGAAGCTTTCTTT. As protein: CASSSRRAKNTEAFF.

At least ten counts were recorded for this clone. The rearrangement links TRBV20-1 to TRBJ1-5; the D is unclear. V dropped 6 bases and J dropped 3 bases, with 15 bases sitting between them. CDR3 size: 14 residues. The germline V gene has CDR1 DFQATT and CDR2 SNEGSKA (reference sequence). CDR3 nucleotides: TGCAGTGCCCTCCTTGGACCTCTCAATCAGCCCCAGCATTTT. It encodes CSALLGPLNQPQHF.

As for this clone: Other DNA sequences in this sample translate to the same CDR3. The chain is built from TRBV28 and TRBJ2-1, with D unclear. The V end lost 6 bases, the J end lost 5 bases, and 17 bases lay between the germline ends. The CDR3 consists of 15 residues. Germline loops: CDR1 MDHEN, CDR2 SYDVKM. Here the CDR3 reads CASSFLRYRNNEQFF. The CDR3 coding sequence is TGTGCCAGCAGCTTCCTCCGGTACAGAAACAATGAGCAGTTCTTC.